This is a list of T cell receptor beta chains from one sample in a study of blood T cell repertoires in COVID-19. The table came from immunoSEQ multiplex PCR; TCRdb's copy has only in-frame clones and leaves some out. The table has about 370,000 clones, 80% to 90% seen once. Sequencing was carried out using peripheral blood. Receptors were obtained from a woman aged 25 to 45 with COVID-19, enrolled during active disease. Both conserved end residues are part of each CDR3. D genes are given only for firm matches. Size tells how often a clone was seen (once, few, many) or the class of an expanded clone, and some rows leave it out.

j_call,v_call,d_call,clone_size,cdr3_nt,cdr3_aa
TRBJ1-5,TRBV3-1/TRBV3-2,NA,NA,TGTGCCAGCAGCCCCAGGGGAATCAGTCAGCCCCAGCATTTT,CASSPRGISQPQHF
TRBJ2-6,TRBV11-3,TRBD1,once,TGTGCCAGCAGTCCTACAGGGGGCGCGGGAGGGGCCAACGTCCTGACTTTC,CASSPTGGAGGANVLTF
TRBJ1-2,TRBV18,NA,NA,TGTGCCAGCTCACCATATGGGGGGGCGCCGGGTCAAAACTATGGCTACACCTTC,CASSPYGGAPGQNYGYTF
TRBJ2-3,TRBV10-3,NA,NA,TGTGCCATCAGCCCAATCGGATCCGGGACTAGCACAGATACGCAGTATTTT,CAISPIGSGTSTDTQYF
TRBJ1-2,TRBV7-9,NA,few,TGTGCCAGCAGCTTATCTCCCAACAGGCATGATGGCTACACCTTC,CASSLSPNRHDGYTF
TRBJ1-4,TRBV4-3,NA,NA,TGCGCCAGCAGCCAAGGGGAGGTCAGGGTAAATGAAAAACTGTTTTTT,CASSQGEVRVNEKLFF
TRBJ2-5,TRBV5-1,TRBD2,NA,TGCGCCAGCAGCTTGGCTAGCGGGGACACAGAGACCCAGTACTTC,CASSLASGDTETQYF
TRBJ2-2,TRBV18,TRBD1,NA,TGTGCCAGCTCACCCTTGACAGGGTCGAACACCGGGGAGCTGTTTTTT,CASSPLTGSNTGELFF
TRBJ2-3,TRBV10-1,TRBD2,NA,TGCGCCAGTTCAGCGGGGGGGAACACAGATACGCAGTATTTT,CASSAGGNTDTQYF
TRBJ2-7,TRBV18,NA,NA,TGTGCCAGCTCACCCCTAGGGGTTGGCGAGCAGTACTTC,CASSPLGVGEQYF
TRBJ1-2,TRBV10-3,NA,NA,TGTGCCATCAGTGAGAGCGTCGACTATGGCTACACCTTC,CAISESVDYGYTF
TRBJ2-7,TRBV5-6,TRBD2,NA,TGTGCCAGCAGCTTCAGCGAGTGGGCGGGGGGATCCCCCACCTACGAGCAGTACTTC,CASSFSEWAGGSPTYEQYF
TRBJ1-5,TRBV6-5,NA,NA,TGTGCCAGCAGTCCTCGAGGAGGGAATCAGCCCCAGCATTTT,CASSPRGGNQPQHF
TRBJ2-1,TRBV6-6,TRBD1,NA,TGTGCCAGCAGTCAGGGACAGGGCGAGCAGTTCTTC,CASSQGQGEQFF
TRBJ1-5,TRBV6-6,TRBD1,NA,TGTGCCAGCGAGACCGGGACAGGGATCAGCAATCAGCCCCAGCATTTT,CASETGTGISNQPQHF
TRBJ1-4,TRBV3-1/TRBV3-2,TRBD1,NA,TGTGCCAGCAGCCAAGGAATAGGGACAGGCGGGCAAGAAAAACTGTTTTTT,CASSQGIGTGGQEKLFF
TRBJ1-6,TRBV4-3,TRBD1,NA,TGCGCCAGCAGCCAAGATCTCGTCTTAACAGGGGATTCACCCCTCCACTTT,CASSQDLVLTGDSPLHF
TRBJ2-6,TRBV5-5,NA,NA,TGTGCCAGCAGCCCCGGGATCTCTGGGGCCAACGTCCTGACTTTC,CASSPGISGANVLTF
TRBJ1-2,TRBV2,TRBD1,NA,TGTGCCAGCAGTGTGCTGTCAAAACAGGGGACGGGGCTAAACTATGGCTACACCTTC,CASSVLSKQGTGLNYGYTF
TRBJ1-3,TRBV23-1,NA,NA,TGCGCCAGCAGTCAGCCTTCCCCTTACGCAAGGAGAAAAACGGGAAACACCATATATTTT,CASSQPSPYARRKTGNTIYF
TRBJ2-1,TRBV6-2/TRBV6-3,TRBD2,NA,TGTGCCAGCAGCACCCAGGGACTAGCGGGAACGGGGCAGTTCTTC,CASSTQGLAGTGQFF
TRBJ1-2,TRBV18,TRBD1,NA,TGTGCCAGTCAGGACAGGGGCTCGGGCTACACCTTC,CASQDRGSGYTF
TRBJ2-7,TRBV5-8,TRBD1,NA,TGTGCCAGCAGCCCCGGGACAGGGACGTACGAGCAGTACTTC,CASSPGTGTYEQYF
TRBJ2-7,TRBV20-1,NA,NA,TGCAGTGCTAGCCCCACCTACGAGCAGTACTTC,CSASPTYEQYF
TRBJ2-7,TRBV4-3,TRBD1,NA,TGCGCCAGCAGCCAAGGCCTCACCCGGACAGGGACGCCCTACGAGCAGTACTTC,CASSQGLTRTGTPYEQYF
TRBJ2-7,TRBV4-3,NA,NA,TGCGCCAGCAGCCAAGAAATAGGACTCCGAACCTACGAGCAGTACTTC,CASSQEIGLRTYEQYF
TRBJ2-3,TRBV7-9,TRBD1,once,TGTGCCAGCAGCGTAACGGACAGGGGAGGCGCAGATACGCAGTATTTT,CASSVTDRGGADTQYF
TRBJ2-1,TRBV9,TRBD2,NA,TGTGCCAGCAGCGTAGTGACTAGCGGGAGACTCAATGAGCAGTTCTTC,CASSVVTSGRLNEQFF
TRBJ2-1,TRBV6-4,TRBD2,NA,TGTGCCAGCAGTGACTCTGGGCTAGCGGGATGGAGCTCCTACAATGAGCAGTTCTTC,CASSDSGLAGWSSYNEQFF
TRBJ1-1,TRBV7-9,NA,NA,TGTGCCAGCAGCTTAGTAGCTTCTCTCACCGCTGAAGCTTTCTTT,CASSLVASLTAEAFF
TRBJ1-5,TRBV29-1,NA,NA,TGCAGCGCCGTAACAGGGAATAGCAATCAGCCCCAGCATTTT,CSAVTGNSNQPQHF
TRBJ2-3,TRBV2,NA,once,TGTGCCAGCAGGGGGAGCGAGGCGCAGTATTTT,CASRGSEAQYF
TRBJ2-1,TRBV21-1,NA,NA,TGTGCCAGCAGCAAAGCGTTACAGGGTTCCTACAATGAGCAGTTCTTC,CASSKALQGSYNEQFF
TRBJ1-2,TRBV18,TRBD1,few,TGTGCCAGCTCACCAAACCCCCCGGGACAGGGGTGGGGCACCTTC,CASSPNPPGQGWGTF
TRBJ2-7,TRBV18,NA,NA,TGTGCCAGCTCACCTTCGGGTTCCCTATCCTACGAGCAGTACTTC,CASSPSGSLSYEQYF
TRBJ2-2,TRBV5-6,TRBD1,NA,TGTGCCAGCAGCCGCCGGGGACAGGGGGGGTCCGGGGAGCTGTTTTTT,CASSRRGQGGSGELFF
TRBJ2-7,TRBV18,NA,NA,TGTGCCAGCTCACCTGAGGGCTACGAGCAGTACTTC,CASSPEGYEQYF
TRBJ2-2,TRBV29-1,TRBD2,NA,TGCAGCGTCCGTCTTATAGCGGGTGGGACCGGGGAGCTGTTTTTT,CSVRLIAGGTGELFF
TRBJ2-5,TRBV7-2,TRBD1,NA,TGTGCCAGCAGCTTTGGACAGGGGAGGCAAGAGACCCAGTACTTC,CASSFGQGRQETQYF
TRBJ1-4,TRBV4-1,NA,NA,TGCGCCAGCAGCCAAGACGCGGGGTTTAATGAAAAACTGTTTTTT,CASSQDAGFNEKLFF
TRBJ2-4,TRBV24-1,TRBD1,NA,TGTGCCACCAGGGGGACAGGGGAAAACATTCAGTACTTC,CATRGTGENIQYF
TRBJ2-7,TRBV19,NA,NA,TGTGCCAGTAGTATTTTCGGGGGAAGGGAGCAGTACTTC,CASSIFGGREQYF
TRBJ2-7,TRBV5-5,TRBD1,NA,TGTGCCAGCAGCTCCTGGACAGGGGGCATGGGTCGGGAGCAGTACTTC,CASSSWTGGMGREQYF
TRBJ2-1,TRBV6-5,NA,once,TGTGCCAGCAGTTACGAGGTGGGTTCCTACAATGAGCAGTTCTTC,CASSYEVGSYNEQFF
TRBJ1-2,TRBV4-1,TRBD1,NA,TGCGCCAGCAGCCAGCCGACAGGGGACGGCTACACCTTC,CASSQPTGDGYTF
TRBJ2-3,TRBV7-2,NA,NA,TGTGCCAGCAGCCCCAGGCAGGGCCGAGATACGCAGTATTTT,CASSPRQGRDTQYF
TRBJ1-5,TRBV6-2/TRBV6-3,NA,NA,TGTGCCAGCAGTTGGGCTACAGGGACGGGGCAGCCCCAGCATTTT,CASSWATGTGQPQHF
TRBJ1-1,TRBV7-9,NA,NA,TGTGCCAGCAGTTGGACCTCCGAGGGCACTGAAGCTTTCTTT,CASSWTSEGTEAFF
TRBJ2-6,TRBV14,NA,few,TGTGCCAGCACGAGGGCCGGGGCCAACGTCCTGACTTTC,CASTRAGANVLTF
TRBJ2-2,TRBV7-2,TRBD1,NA,TGTGCCAGCAGCTTGGACAGGGGCACCGGGGAGCTGTTTTTT,CASSLDRGTGELFF
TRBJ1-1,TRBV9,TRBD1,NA,TGTGCCAGCAGCGTAATTGTTGCGGGACAGGGGGCAGAGAACACTGAAGCTTTCTTT,CASSVIVAGQGAENTEAFF
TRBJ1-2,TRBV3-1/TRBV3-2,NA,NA,TGTGCCAGCAGCCCGAGCGGGACCCCTGGGGACACCTTC,CASSPSGTPGDTF
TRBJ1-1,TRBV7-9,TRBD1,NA,TGTGCCAGCAGCTTATTAGGGACAGGGGCCCTGAACACTGAAGCTTTCTTT,CASSLLGTGALNTEAFF
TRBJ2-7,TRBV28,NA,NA,TGTGCCAGCAGTTATGTCCGTGCAGGGTTCTCCTACGAGCAGTACTTC,CASSYVRAGFSYEQYF
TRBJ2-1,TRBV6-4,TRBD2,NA,TGTGCCAGCAGTCCTAGCGGGGCCGGTGAGCAGTTCTTC,CASSPSGAGEQFF